A selection of T cell receptor beta chains follows, all from one sample in a study of T cells after yellow fever vaccination. TCRdb called the 5' RACE reads again in MiXCR, with one record for every CDR3 protein. The repertoire holds approximately 580,000 distinct CDR3 sequences, with roughly a sixth as singletons. The sequencing here drew on PBMCs, taken more than 4 days after the first yellow fever vaccination. The receptors derive from a man aged 18-30 years who received the YFV17D yellow fever vaccine. CDR3s include the opening cysteine and the closing phenylalanine or tryptophan. A D gene is named only where the DNA matches it firmly. Clone sizes are given selectively: once, few, many, or a class where the clone is expanded.

v_gene	j_gene	abundance	d_gene	CDR3aa	CDR3nt
TRBV12-3/TRBV12-4	TRBJ2-3	few	.	CASTPRTTQYF	TGTGCCAGCACCCCTCGGACAACGCAGTATTTT
TRBV20-1	TRBJ2-3	many	.	CSARPTTSTDTQYF	TGCAGTGCCAGACCAACGACTAGCACAGATACGCAGTATTTT
TRBV5-1	TRBJ1-1	.	.	CASSLVPLPQEEAFF	TGCGCCAGCAGCTTGGTCCCTCTCCCACAGGAGGAAGCTTTCTTT
TRBV2	TRBJ1-5	few	TRBD1	CASSEAQGEQHF	TGTGCCAGCAGTGAAGCGCAGGGGGAACAGCATTTT
TRBV18	TRBJ1-6	few	.	CASSPSGYYNSPLHF	TGTGCCAGCTCACCCAGTGGTTACTATAATTCACCCCTCCACTTT
TRBV5-1	TRBJ2-5	many	.	CASSLGGMYQETQYF	TGCGCCAGCAGCTTGGGAGGAATGTACCAAGAGACCCAGTACTTC
TRBV20-1	TRBJ2-7	.	TRBD2	CSARAHLGASGSIEQYF	TGCAGTGCTAGAGCCCATCTAGGGGCTAGCGGGAGTATCGAGCAGTACTTC
TRBV29-1	TRBJ2-5	.	TRBD2	CSVATSGGPQETQYF	TGCAGCGTTGCGACTAGCGGGGGACCCCAAGAGACCCAGTACTTC
TRBV4-3	TRBJ2-7	few	TRBD2	CASSQEGGTEQYF	TGCGCCAGCAGCCAAGAGGGAGGGACCGAGCAGTACTTC
TRBV12-3/TRBV12-4	TRBJ2-5	.	.	CASSLGGYETQYF	TGTGCCAGCAGTTTAGGAGGTTACGAGACCCAGTACTTC
TRBV12-3/TRBV12-4	TRBJ2-2	few	.	CASSLALGGHTGELFF	TGTGCCAGCAGTTTAGCGCTTGGGGGCCACACCGGGGAGCTGTTTTTT
TRBV3-1	TRBJ2-1	.	TRBD2	CASSPITSGDEREQFF	TGTGCCAGCAGCCCGATAACTAGCGGGGACGAAAGGGAGCAGTTCTTC
TRBV5-1	TRBJ2-4	.	TRBD1	CASSLGPTGDLNIQYF	TGCGCCAGCAGCTTGGGCCCGACAGGGGATTTGAACATTCAGTACTTC
TRBV25-1	TRBJ2-1	.	TRBD2	CASSVGLTNEQFF	TGTGCCAGCAGTGTGGGACTAACGAATGAGCAGTTCTTC
TRBV20-1	TRBJ1-1	few	.	CSARDYKMNTEAFF	TGCAGTGCTAGAGATTATAAGATGAACACTGAAGCTTTCTTT
TRBV4-3	TRBJ2-1	few	.	CASSLRTNSYNEQFF	TGCGCCAGCAGCCTCCGGACGAACTCCTACAATGAGCAGTTCTTC
TRBV6-1	TRBJ2-1	few	TRBD2	CASTSGGYNEQFF	TGTGCCAGCACTAGCGGGGGGTACAATGAGCAGTTCTTC
TRBV6-5	TRBJ2-3	.	TRBD2	CASSYSGGGADTQYF	TGTGCCAGCAGTTACAGCGGGGGCGGAGCAGATACGCAGTATTTT
TRBV11-3	TRBJ2-2	.	.	CASSLVPAEYGGELFF	TGTGCCAGCAGCCTTGTACCGGCGGAATACGGCGGGGAGCTGTTTTTT
TRBV3-1	TRBJ1-2	.	TRBD1	CASSAIQGSYTF	TGTGCCAGCAGCGCAATACAGGGGAGCTACACCTTC
TRBV24-1	TRBJ2-5	.	.	CATRDDPGTCGRETQYF	TGTGCCACCCGCGACGACCCTGGGACGTGCGGGCGGGAGACCCAGTACTTC
TRBV19	TRBJ1-2	.	.	CASSPLGSYGYTF	TGTGCCAGTAGTCCCCTAGGAAGCTATGGCTACACCTTC
TRBV12-3/TRBV12-4	TRBJ1-6	.	TRBD1	CASSFRRQGYNSPLHF	TGTGCCAGCAGTTTCCGACGACAGGGATATAATTCACCCCTCCACTTT
TRBV24-1	TRBJ2-1	.	TRBD2	CATSGTSGGFEQFF	TGTGCCACCAGTGGGACTAGCGGGGGATTTGAGCAGTTCTTC
TRBV21-1	TRBJ2-1	few	.	CASSKGGLSYNEQFF	TGTGCCAGCAGCAAAGGGGGTCTCTCCTACAATGAGCAGTTCTTC
TRBV7-9	TRBJ2-2	.	.	CASSLLNRGRYTGELFF	TGTGCCAGCAGCTTACTTAATCGGGGCCGATACACCGGGGAGCTGTTTTTT
TRBV29-1	TRBJ2-1	.	TRBD1	CSVVGQVNEQFF	TGCAGCGTAGTGGGACAGGTCAATGAGCAGTTCTTC
TRBV6-6	TRBJ2-5	few	.	CASSFSPDSSGSF	TGTGCCAGCAGTTTCTCGCCCGACTCCTCAGGGTCCTTC
TRBV18	TRBJ1-1	few	.	CASSPTGIELSGREAFF	TGTGCCAGCTCACCAACGGGCATTGAATTATCCGGGAGGGAAGCTTTCTTT
TRBV5-8	TRBJ1-4	.	.	CASSLVPRFATNEKLFF	TGTGCCAGCAGCTTGGTACCCCGGTTTGCAACTAATGAAAAACTGTTTTTT
TRBV5-6	TRBJ1-4	few	.	CASSLGGVWGNEKLFF	TGTGCCAGCAGCTTAGGCGGAGTATGGGGGAATGAAAAACTGTTTTTT
TRBV5-1	TRBJ2-5	.	TRBD2	CASSGSWSGGRQETQYF	TGCGCCAGCAGCGGGAGTTGGAGCGGGGGACGTCAAGAGACCCAGTACTTC
TRBV3-1	TRBJ1-1	few	.	CASTEGNTEAFF	TGTGCCAGCACTGAAGGTAACACTGAAGCTTTCTTT
TRBV12-3/TRBV12-4	TRBJ1-6	.	.	CASSLLDNSPLHF	TGTGCCAGCAGTTTACTGGATAATTCACCCCTCCACTTT
TRBV20-1	TRBJ2-3	few	TRBD1	CSARLTPGQGLVDTQYF	TGCAGTGCTAGACTAACCCCGGGACAGGGATTAGTAGATACGCAGTATTTT
TRBV6-5	TRBJ1-1	.	.	CASSYSPRGGTEAFF	TGTGCCAGCAGTTACTCCCCGCGGGGGGGCACTGAAGCTTTCTTT
TRBV7-9	TRBJ1-2	few	.	CASSRNRGYTF	TGTGCCAGCAGCCGGAACAGGGGCTACACCTTC
TRBV7-9	TRBJ2-5	.	.	CASSPTRNEAQYF	TGTGCCAGCAGTCCGACTAGGAATGAGGCCCAGTACTTC
TRBV5-1	TRBJ2-1	.	TRBD2	CASSFGGGAYEQFF	TGCGCCAGCAGCTTTGGCGGGGGGGCCTATGAGCAGTTCTTC
TRBV5-1	TRBJ2-3	.	.	CASSYRKADTQYF	TGCGCCAGCAGCTACCGAAAAGCAGATACGCAGTATTTT
TRBV28	TRBJ1-1	.	.	CATGVGANTEAFF	TGTGCCACCGGGGTGGGGGCGAACACTGAAGCTTTCTTT
TRBV11-2	TRBJ2-1	many	TRBD1	CASSLGWTGINEQFF	TGTGCCAGCAGCTTAGGGTGGACAGGTATCAATGAGCAGTTCTTC
TRBV12-3/TRBV12-4	TRBJ1-1	many	.	CASSLMGDTEAFF	TGTGCCAGCAGTTTAATGGGGGACACTGAAGCTTTCTTT
TRBV15	TRBJ2-6	.	.	CATSNPTRHSGANVLTF	TGTGCCACCAGCAACCCGACGAGGCACTCTGGGGCCAACGTCCTGACTTTC
TRBV4-1	TRBJ1-1	few	TRBD1	CASSQDATGGDLYTEAFF	TGCGCCAGCAGCCAAGATGCGACAGGGGGCGATTTGTACACTGAAGCTTTCTTT
TRBV15	TRBJ2-7	.	TRBD2	CATSRDKTSGYEQYF	TGTGCCACCAGCAGAGATAAAACTAGCGGATACGAGCAGTACTTC
TRBV4-3	TRBJ2-6	few	.	CASSQADQSSGANVLTF	TGCGCCAGCAGCCAGGCGGACCAAAGCTCTGGGGCCAACGTCCTGACTTTC
TRBV4-1	TRBJ2-1	few	TRBD2	CASSPQAGGYNEQFF	TGCGCCAGCAGCCCCCAGGCGGGGGGATACAATGAGCAGTTCTTC
TRBV12-3/TRBV12-4	TRBJ1-2	.	.	CASSSDLRYGYTF	TGTGCCAGCAGCTCCGACTTGAGGTATGGCTACACCTTC
TRBV4-1	TRBJ2-3	few	TRBD1	CASSRHPNTGGLGMSTDTQYF	TGCGCCAGCAGCCGACATCCAAACACAGGGGGTCTCGGCATGAGCACAGATACGCAGTATTTT
TRBV27	TRBJ2-1	.	TRBD2	CASSLLLAGGPDEQFF	TGTGCCAGCAGTTTACTACTAGCGGGGGGGCCGGACGAGCAGTTCTTC
TRBV20-1	TRBJ1-1	few	.	CSARESRGNTEAFF	TGCAGTGCTAGAGAATCCAGGGGGAACACTGAAGCTTTCTTT
TRBV5-1	TRBJ1-2	many	.	CASSSREDPLYGYTF	TGCGCCAGCAGCTCGCGGGAAGATCCGCTCTATGGCTACACCTTC